This T cell receptor beta chain was sequenced for a study of shared clonotypes between healthy human individuals. Naive CD8 cells, CD45RO-negative and positively selected for CCR7, excluded terminally differentiated effector memory CD45RA+ cells. The germline V and J ends were trimmed by 5 bases and 6 bases, with 15 bases remaining between them. The CDR3 sequence is 14 residues long. CDR1 is SGHAT and CDR2 is FQNNGV in the germline V gene. Regarding the study as a whole: Non-shared clonotypes showed lower generation probabilities than clonotypes common to all four donors. Approximately 5% was the fraction of naive CD4 clonotypes found shared across several donors. Naive subsets generally exceeded memory subsets in estimated richness.

The material for each subset, its genomic DNA, was split evenly across several immunoSEQ plates. Clones were read by immunoSEQ multiplex PCR, and TCRdb kept only the in-frame ones, dropping some. This table has about 800,000 clones, around 96% appearing once. Comments on this clone: The antigen is not known.

The material sequenced was naive CD8+ T cells sorted from blood. This chain connects TRBV11-2 to TRBJ2-3, with D perhaps matching TRBD2 (6 bases). The TCR originated in a man younger than 45 in good health. Here the CDR3 reads CASSPGLASDTQYF. The DNA for the CDR3 is TGTGCCAGCAGCCCGGGACTTGCGAGCGATACGCAGTATTTT.